Presented here are 27 T cell receptor beta chains from one specimen sequenced in a study of spatial heterogeneity in lung cancer. From the 5' RACE reads, TCRdb called clonotypes with MiXCR, one entry per CDR3 protein. The repertoire holds 11,000 or so distinct CDR3 sequences, around 3.5% seen once, with less than 65% in the top ten. Described time point: sample taken at primary tumor resection. Sequencing was performed on PBMCs, taken at surgery. Receptor source: a female donor with early-stage non-small cell lung cancer.

This clonotype occurred a few times. This chain joins TRBV6-2 or TRBV6-3 and TRBJ1-5; 12 nucleotides align to TRBD1. Germline V gene sequence: CDR1 MNHEY, CDR2 SVGEGT. Trimming removed 7 bases from V and 11 bases from J; junction bases left unmatched: 9. The CDR3 totals 14 residues. The CDR3 DNA reads TGTGCCAGCACGGGGACAGGGGGCGCGTTGGCCCAGCATTTT. Its translation is CASTGTGGALAQHF.

This clonotype was detected a few times. The rearrangement uses TRBV7-9 and TRBJ2-5, with a weak D call TRBD2 (5 bases). The CDR3 runs 16 residues. Trimming pared 5 bases from V and 0 bases from J, leaving 16 bases between. From germline, CDR1 is SEHNR and CDR2 FQNEAQ (reference sequence). The CDR3 bases are TGTGCCAGCAGCCCGCCCGGACTGGCGTACCAAGAGACCCAGTACTTC. Its translation: CASSPPGLAYQETQYF. Full variable domain (remainder filled in from reference TRBV7-9 and TRBJ2-5): DTGVSQNPRHKITKRGQNVTFRCDPISEHNRLYWYRQTLGQGPEFLTYFQNEAQLEKSRLLSDRFSAERPKGSFSTLEIQRTEQGDSAMYLCASSPPGLAYQETQYFGPGTRLLVL.

This clonotype was counted only a few times. The DNA of the CDR3 is TGTGCCAGCAGCTTGAGGAGGATCCCGGGGGAGCAGTTCTTC. The encoded protein is CASSLRRIPGEQFF. The rearrangement links TRBV7-8 to TRBJ2-1; D might be TRBD2 (5 bases). CDR3 length: 14 residues. From germline, CDR1 is SGHVS and CDR2 FQNEAQ. V was shortened by 3 bases and J by 10 bases, with 16 bases between the two germline ends.

This clonotype was seen repeatedly, ten times or more. This rearrangement joins TRBV20-1 to TRBJ2-7, with 11 bases aligning to TRBD2. Germline CDR1 and CDR2: DFQATT and SNEGSKA (reference sequence). With V trimmed by 4 bases and J by 9 bases, 2 bases remained unmatched. The CDR3 sequence is 11 residues long. The CDR3 reads CSATGTSGQYF. The CDR3 region has the DNA TGCAGTGCTACCGGGACTAGCGGGCAGTACTTC.

This clonotype has a count of ten or more. V and J are TRBV3-1 and TRBJ2-1, with 7 bases identical to TRBD2. V shed 5 bases and J 6 bases; nucleotides not matched to a gene: 13. Germline values: CDR1 LGHDT, CDR2 YNNKEL (reference sequence). The CDR3 runs to 16 residues. CDR3 DNA: TGTGCCAGCAGCGACCGTGCGGGGGTGGGGACCAATGAGCAGTTCTTC. Protein product: CASSDRAGVGTNEQFF.

This clonotype was counted only a few times. The rearrangement links TRBV12-3 or TRBV12-4 to TRBJ2-3; D gene ambiguous. CDR3 size: 13 residues. V lost 6 bases, J lost 2 bases, and 9 bases lay in between. This chain's CDR3 is CASSPDLTDTQYF. The DNA of the CDR3 is TGTGCCAGCAGCCCGGATCTCACAGATACGCAGTATTTT.

This clonotype was recorded many times. The gene calls are TRBV9 and TRBJ2-7; D is possibly TRBD1 or TRBD2 (6 bases each). CDR3 length: 15 amino acids. Germline CDR1 SGDLS, CDR2 YYNGEE. With 0 bases removed from V and 4 bases from J, the gap between germline ends came to 14 bases. The CDR3, as DNA: TGTGCCAGCAGCGTAGAGGAGGGGGAAGGGTACGAGCAGTACTTC. This sequence encodes CASSVEEGEGYEQYF.

There are many counts of this clonotype. The chain couples TRBV7-2 to TRBJ1-5; possible D gene TRBD1, 6 bases. CDR3 length: 16 residues. Germline values: CDR1 SGHTA, CDR2 FQGNSA. V was shortened by 5 bases and J by 0 bases, with 14 bases between the two germline ends. Here the CDR3 reads CASSPEGVGSNQPQHF. For the CDR3, the DNA is TGTGCCAGCAGCCCAGAGGGGGTCGGTAGCAATCAGCCCCAGCATTTT.

This clonotype has a handful of counts. The rearrangement uses TRBV7-2 and TRBJ2-1; 10 positions agree with TRBD2. V lost 3 bases and J lost 5; bases outside the gene matches: 7. This CDR3 has 16 residues. Germline V gene data show CDR1 as SGHTA and CDR2 as FQGNSA. Written as DNA, the CDR3 is TGTGCCAGCAGCTTTCGGGTAGCGGGAGGAGACAATGAGCAGTTCTTC. It yields the protein CASSFRVAGGDNEQFF.

This clonotype was found many times. J is TRBJ1-2 and V is TRBV18; D not certain. Germline V gives CDR1 KGHSH, CDR2 LQKENI. V was clipped by 6 bases and J by 6 bases, with 11 bases between them. The CDR3 runs 12 residues. CDR3 in amino acids: CASSPPGDGYTF. The CDR3 DNA reads TGTGCCAGCTCCCCCCCAGGTGATGGCTACACCTTC.

This clonotype was detected ten times or more. The V call is TRBV6-6, the J call TRBJ2-1, with TRBD2 as a possible D gene (5 bases). The V gene's germline CDR1 is MNHNY and CDR2 SVGAGI (reference sequence). V was pared by 5 bases and J by 2 bases, with 19 bases between. This CDR3 region has 17 residues. The CDR3 protein is CASSDVWAGRTYNEQFF. CDR3 DNA: TGTGCCAGCAGTGACGTCTGGGCGGGTCGGACCTACAATGAGCAGTTCTTC.

This clonotype was detected a few times. The chain is built from TRBV19 and TRBJ1-2; the D is unclear. This CDR3 has 12 residues. Per the germline V gene, CDR1 is LNHDA and CDR2 is SQIVND (reference sequence). Trimming removed 6 bases at V and 8 bases at J, with 13 bases between. For the CDR3, the DNA is TGTGCCAGTAGGACAACTTCCAGCGGCTACACCTTC. Amino acids: CASRTTSSGYTF.

In this sample, this clonotype turned up many times. V gene TRBV4-2 combines with J gene TRBJ2-7; 9 positions match TRBD2. This CDR3 is built from 16 residues. CDR1 LGHNA and CDR2 YNFKEQ come from the germline V gene. Trimming at V came to 2 bases and at J to 0 bases, leaving 5 bases not matched to a gene. CDR3 in amino acids: CASSQLAGDSSYEQYF. In DNA, the CDR3 is TGTGCCAGCAGCCAATTAGCGGGGGACAGCTCCTACGAGCAGTACTTC.

This clonotype was seen at least ten times. The gene calls are TRBV5-1 and TRBJ2-1; D may be TRBD2 (7 bases). The V gene lost 7 bases and the J gene lost 0 bases, with 14 bases spanning the gap. This CDR3 spans 15 amino acids. Germline-derived CDR1 and CDR2 are SGHRS and YFSETQ. CDR3 region: CASGPGGGSYNEQFF. The CDR3 coding sequence is TGCGCCAGCGGGCCGGGGGGCGGCTCCTACAATGAGCAGTTCTTC.

This clonotype was counted many times. J is TRBJ2-3 and V is TRBV9; 8 bases line up with TRBD2. The CDR3 runs to 15 residues. Germline-derived CDR1 and CDR2 are SGDLS and YYNGEE. The trim removed 4 bases at V and 4 bases at J, leaving 8 bases unmatched. In nucleotides, the CDR3 is TGTGCCAGCAGCCCTCACGGGGGGGCTGCAGATACGCAGTATTTT. Amino acids: CASSPHGGAADTQYF.

There are many counts of this clonotype. The rearrangement links TRBV2 to TRBJ1-2; tentatively, D is TRBD1 (6 bases). This CDR3 spans 15 amino acids. The germline V gene encodes CDR1 SNHLY and CDR2 FYNNEI. The V and J ends lost 6 bases and 4 bases respectively, with 18 bases between them. The DNA of the CDR3 is TGTGCCAGCAGGCCCCAATTACAGGGTGGCTATGGCTACACCTTC. Its protein is CASRPQLQGGYGYTF.

Many counts were recorded for this clonotype. CDR3 loop: CASSLDDNYGYTF. The CDR3 region has the DNA TGTGCCAGCAGTTTAGACGATAACTATGGCTACACCTTC. This chain uses TRBV28 with TRBJ1-2; no firm D call. Between the trimmed V and J ends, which lost 2 bases and 1 base, there was a span of 5 bases. CDR3 length equals 13 residues. Germline values: CDR1 MDHEN, CDR2 SYDVKM.

This clonotype was seen ten or more times. J is TRBJ2-3 and V is TRBV12-3 or TRBV12-4; 8 bases fit TRBD2. Trimming took 3 bases from V and 5 from J; bases not matched to a gene: 10. The CDR3 covers 16 residues. CDR3 loop: CASSFGRTSLIDTQYF. CDR3 nucleotide sequence: TGTGCCAGCAGTTTCGGGCGGACTAGCTTGATAGATACGCAGTATTTT.

In this sample, this clonotype turned up many times. The chain carries TRBV9 and TRBJ2-1; 9 positions agree with TRBD2. The CDR3 consists of 17 residues. Germline V gene sequence: CDR1 SGDLS, CDR2 YYNGEE. Trimming at V came to 0 bases and at J to 4 bases, leaving 8 bases not matched to a gene. CDR3: CASSVEGETSGYNEQFF. The CDR3 DNA reads TGTGCCAGCAGCGTAGAGGGGGAGACTAGCGGTTACAATGAGCAGTTCTTC. The variable domain in full, completed from reference TRBV9 and TRBJ2-1, reads DSGVTQTPKHLITATGQRVTLRCSPRSGDLSVYWYQQSLDQGLQFLIQYYNGEERAKGNILERFSAQQFPDLHSELNLSSLELGDSALYFCASSVEGETSGYNEQFFGPGTRLTVL.

This clonotype is medium-sized (0.01 to 0.1%). The chain joins TRBV28 to TRBJ2-7; 10 nucleotides agree with TRBD1. CDR1 is MDHEN and CDR2 is SYDVKM in the germline V gene. The ends lost 4 bases at V and 0 bases at J; junction bases unmatched: 3. The CDR3 runs 15 residues. This chain's CDR3 is CASSYGTGDSYEQYF. CDR3 DNA: TGTGCCAGCAGTTACGGGACAGGGGACTCCTACGAGCAGTACTTC.

The gene calls are TRBV25-1 and TRBJ1-2; perhaps TRBD1 as D (5 bases). The V gene's germline CDR1 is MGHDK and CDR2 SYGVNS. This CDR3 is built from 15 residues. V lost 2 bases, J lost 10 bases, and 20 bases lay in between. Here the CDR3 reads CASSEPGRGGHDYTF. The CDR3 DNA reads TGTGCCAGCAGTGAACCAGGGCGCGGCGGGCATGACTACACCTTC.

Only a few counts were recorded for this clonotype. This chain uses TRBV6-5 with TRBJ2-1; D ambiguous. This CDR3 has 13 amino acids. Germline V gives CDR1 MNHEY, CDR2 SVGAGI. Trimming pared 5 bases from V and 5 bases from J, leaving 10 bases between. In nucleotides, the CDR3 is TGTGCCAGCAGTGCCGACGGGCACAATGAGCAGTTCTTC. Its translation: CASSADGHNEQFF.

The V and J genes are TRBV27 and TRBJ2-1; 9 nucleotides match TRBD1. V lost 3 bases and J lost 8; bases outside the gene matches: 5. CDR1 MNHEY and CDR2 SMNVEV come from the germline V gene (reference sequence). CDR3 length equals 14 residues. CDR3 region: CASSFEGQGHEQFF. The DNA for the CDR3 is TGTGCCAGCAGTTTCGAGGGACAGGGACATGAGCAGTTCTTC.

In its sample, this clonotype ranks as medium-sized (0.01 to 0.1%). This chain joins TRBV5-1 and TRBJ2-7; no definite D call. The CDR3 loop spans 14 amino acids. V lost 1 base and J lost 5, with 13 bases in between. CDR1 and CDR2 from the germline V gene are SGHRS and YFSETQ. The CDR3 DNA sequence: TGCGCCAGCAGCTTGTTCACTGAGCAGGACGAGCAGTACTTC. Its translation: CASSLFTEQDEQYF.

In this sample, this clonotype turned up many times. Compared with germline, one end of the junction differs, possibly owing to a read error. The chain recombines TRBV20-1 with TRBJ2-7; D may be TRBD1 (6 bases). Looked up from germline, CDR1 is DFQATT and CDR2 is SNEGSKA (reference sequence). The CDR3 consists of 13 residues. CDR3 in DNA: TGCAGTTCTAGGGGGACCAGCTCCTACGAGCAGTACTTC. Translation: CSSRGTSSYEQYF.

Regarding this clonotype: At one end, the junction sequence differs from germline, possibly due to a read error. The rearrangement uses TRBV12-3 or TRBV12-4 and TRBJ2-1; no firm D call. The CDR3 contains 16 residues. CDR3 nucleotide sequence: TGTGCCAACAGTTTAGGGAAACCCCTTGGGGTCAATGAGCAGTTCTTC. This gives the protein CANSLGKPLGVNEQFF.

This clonotype is medium-sized in the sample. The gene calls are TRBV7-8 and TRBJ2-3; possible D gene TRBD2, 6 bases. Germline V gene sequence: CDR1 SGHVS, CDR2 FQNEAQ. CDR3 size: 14 residues. Trimming took off 0 bases at V and 3 bases at J, with 7 bases between the two ends. The DNA of the CDR3 is TGTGCCAGCAGCTTAGCGGGGGGAACAGATACGCAGTATTTT. As protein: CASSLAGGTDTQYF.